The present TCR beta chain was sequenced within a study of cytomegalovirus exposure and HLA in healthy donors (dated by TCRdb to the late 2010s). Context from the whole study: In an earlier analysis of several hundred of the donors, about 270 Gb of sequence data and some 120 million unique TCR beta sequences from about 190 million T cells were reported. HLA typing covered class I and class II loci at four-digit resolution. In an earlier analysis of 587 of the donors, high-throughput TCR beta sequencing was used to judge whether each TCR beta V gene segment behaved as functional or pseudogenic. Roughly 5 DR-DQ haplotypes were handled as single units for association and clustering because linkage in the cohort was strong. An early release covering about 600 HLA-typed donors comprised 250 to 350 gigabases of sequencing data and roughly 86 million unique TCR sequences. The study used immunosequencing to profile the T cell repertoires of approximately 630 subjects and linked those repertoires to cytomegalovirus serostatus. Among the roughly 400 genotyped donors, approximately 77% belonged to the genetic ancestry cluster associated with self-reported Caucasian donors. In addition to the first cohort of around 670 subjects, a separate validation cohort of about 120 different subjects was used. A later analysis re-analyzed previously published TCR beta repertoires from roughly 630 donors and added high-resolution HLA genotyping to study TCR occurrence patterns. All discovery cohort repertoires had been generated on a single sequencing platform. The study aimed to test whether signatures of past pathogen exposure could be identified by cataloging public T cell receptors. In a later genetic analysis, genome-wide SNP genotypes for 398 of the 666 donors were used, and that subset was treated as a discovery cohort. Alongside the repertoire data, information on donor age, sex, ethnicity and CMV serostatus was compiled. Among around 400 genotyped donors of the cohort, an average of roughly 230,000 unique TCR beta nucleotide sequences was sequenced per donor, of which roughly 17% were non-productive. The later analysis used no new phenotypic data to find candidate immune exposures, relying instead on TCR beta sequences and their occurrence across donors. Typing coverage varied by locus: roughly 620-640 donors for A, B, C, DRB1 and DQB1; approximately 560 for DQA1; more than 600 for DPA1; approximately 490 for DPB1. High-throughput TCR immunosequencing, statistical association of individual TCRs with disease status, and machine learning were combined to predict cytomegalovirus infection status. Broader findings and caveats from the paper: In a later genetic analysis, a missense DCLRE1C variant was associated with V-gene and J-gene trimming of TCR beta chains, and the association was replicated in an independent cohort. Roughly 15 rarely observed V segments, including chromosome 9 orphons, were excluded from the earlier analysis of some 590 of the donors because counts were too low. Most TCR sequences were seen in very few donors, while some public TCRs were found in many individuals. In a later analysis, HLA-associated TCR beta chains showed more clonal expansion and lower generation probabilities than non-associated chains that were equally common. A further reported finding was that TCR beta sequences accurately predicted the HLA-A and HLA-B alleles for most subjects in the first cohort. According to a later genetic analysis, donors in an Asian-associated ancestry cluster had fewer N-insertions in productive TCRs than the approximately 700-donor mean. In a later analysis, 15,000 to 20,000 TCR beta sequences were associated with specific HLA alleles at a false discovery rate of 0.05. Because some donors lacked HLA typing at each locus, the association tests relied only on the typed subset. In this cohort, only TCR beta chains were sequenced, and detectable features were limited by the absence of alpha or paired-chain data. A later analysis reported that several top co-occurrence clusters appeared linked to parvovirus B19, influenza, CMV and Epstein-Barr virus. Correlated functional status among segregating V segments might be attributable to linkage disequilibrium, but an unknown experimental factor could not be ruled out. Presence/absence analyses assumed roughly uniform sequencing depth across donors, an assumption that may not hold. The authors suggested that the approach could potentially be extended to other disease states and immunological phenotypes. Because the 87-base-pair reads could not distinguish some IMGT-functional V segments, including TRBV6-2 and TRBV6-3, those segments were excluded. The only immune exposure information available for the cohort was CMV serostatus. In the study, some 180 TCR beta chains were listed as associated with cytomegalovirus. In both the original and validation cohorts, the classifier was reported to diagnose cytomegalovirus status with high specificity and sensitivity. A later analysis found that TCR association rates varied across HLA loci, with DRB1 alleles showing the most associated TCRs and HLA-C alleles the fewest. Broadly in line with IMGT annotations, most TCR beta V segments showed up in productive rearrangements about 90% or about 30% of the time in an earlier analysis of approximately 600 of the donors. Three of the identified cytomegalovirus-associated TCR beta chains were confirmed in vitro to be specific for cytomegalovirus antigens. According to a later analysis, most CMV-associated TCR beta chains appeared to be HLA-restricted, and the HLA associations seemed to be driven largely by CMV exposure. Strong co-occurrence of HLA alleles, especially DR and DQ, made assigning TCR associations to individual alleles difficult. The sequencing pipeline was judged likely to have produced a cluster of highly shared sequence variants as a technical artifact.

The library was generated by the immunoSEQ multiplex PCR assay. A mixture of 60 forward primers for TCR Vbeta segments and 13 reverse primers for TCR Jbeta segments was used in the multiplex PCR. The CDR3 region of rearranged TCR beta genes was amplified from genomic DNA with a multiplex PCR assay. The amplified TCR beta libraries were sequenced on the Illumina HiSeq System as 87-base-pair reads. Per the authors' processing: In a later analysis, some 80 million unique TCR beta chains were counted across the approximately 640 repertoires, and roughly 11 million of these chains were shared by at least two donors. Raw reads were error-corrected and collapsed into unique sequences with a nearest-neighbor algorithm that merged closely related sequences to remove PCR and sequencing errors. V, D and J gene segments were assigned by aligning CDR3 sequences to IMGT reference sequences. For a sequence to be retained, at least a six-nucleotide match to both a V gene segment and a J gene segment was required. Rearrangements were called productive when the CDR3 lacked stop codons and stayed in frame with V and J; all others were non-productive. Following IMGT convention, CDR3 was defined as the stretch from the second conserved V-encoded cysteine up to the conserved J-encoded phenylalanine. The earlier analysis of about 610 of the donors excluded sequences that lacked an unambiguous match to a single V gene segment. An earlier analysis of 587 of the donors classified V segments as functional when productive rearrangements were above 56.7% and as segregating when the standard deviation between donors was above 5%. A statistical classification framework was developed to diagnose cytomegalovirus status using the catalog of TCR beta chain sequences. In a later analysis, V and J genes were assigned by comparing TCR nucleotide sequences against IMGT/GENE-DB human TR gene sequences. In a later analysis, CDR3 sequences and most-parsimonious VDJ recombination scenarios were assigned using the TCRdist pipeline. A later analysis defined each TCR beta chain by its CDR3 amino acid sequence plus V-gene family, and excluded reads lacking a unique V-gene family. A later analysis removed nearly 600 highly shared, low-generation-probability nucleotide sequences to deal with suspected cross-contamination and a sequencing artifact. In a later analysis, a clonal expansion index was calculated for each public chain from normalized within-repertoire ranks of inferred template counts. In a later analysis, generation probabilities were computed with a VDJ recombination model fitted to out-of-frame rearrangements, and the resulting probabilities were checked against IGoR. In a later analysis, TCR-TCR, TCR-HLA and TCR-CMV co-occurrence was scored with hypergeometric tests, and a repertoire-size bias correction was applied to TCR pairs. False discovery rates were estimated in a later analysis by permuting HLA or CMV assignments 20 times. In a later analysis, co-occurring TCRs were grouped with DBSCAN, and TCRdist sequence similarity was added when clustering was performed within HLA-allele-positive subsets. For co-occurrence clustering, repertoires with fewer than 30,000 or more than 120,000 public chains were excluded, along with several repertoires with anomalous nucleotide sharing. TCRdb mirrors the immuneACCESS table, restricted to in-frame sequences. Some clones are absent from its copies; in checked studies, under half trace to an unresolved V gene, and the reason for the others is unknown. Clone size and the V and J calls come from that table; the DNA yielded D and trimming. Within this sample are 150,000 to 250,000 clones, with approximately 85% of them counted one time only. The ten largest clones add up to over 2% of the sample.

The V end loses 2 bases and the J end loses 2 bases, and a stretch of 12 bases separates them. The germline V gene supplies CDR1 SGHRS and CDR2 YFSETQ. The CDR3 spans 15 residues, from the cysteine through the phenylalanine. Just CDR3 DNA is preserved here, 45 bases in frame from base 1. This clone has only a few counts. It lacks a known antigen. Base qualities were left out, and no much larger clone turns up one base away. The cohort comprised 670 or so healthy bone marrow donors. At the time of sampling, all cohort members were nominally healthy, though unrecorded immune exposures were likely present. The donor was CMV seronegative and was included in the group of hundreds of seronegative cohort members. Every donor gave a peripheral blood sample, and the peripheral blood mononuclear cells from that sample were used for TCR beta sequencing. Genomic DNA was extracted from the blood cell samples with the Qiagen DNeasy Blood Extraction Kit.

This clonotype was obtained from a woman aged 50 to 65 in good health and CMV-seronegative. This chain joins TRBV5-1 to TRBJ2-3, with TRBD2 as a weak D call on 5 bases. Sequencing used PBMCs. The DNA sequence is TGCGCCAGCAGCTTTGGGAGATCCAACACAGATACGCAGTATTTT. The resulting protein is CASSFGRSNTDTQYF.